This T cell receptor (beta chain) was profiled in a study of tumor and adjacent non-tumor tissue in lung cancer (dated by TCRdb to the late 2010s). A note on the overall study: By cancer type, the cohort comprised eleven to twelve adenocarcinoma patients, 2 squamous cell carcinoma patients and 1 small cell lung cancer patient. TCRbeta CDR3 sequencing was performed on about 30 paired specimens, with one tumor sample and one normal lung sample collected per patient. A total of roughly 130 million productive TCRbeta reads were generated by sequencing, corresponding to an average of about 4 million reads per sample. Among the roughly 15 patients, ages ranged from about 30 to 85 years, some ten were men and 5 were women, and disease was TNM stage I to III. Bulk TCRbeta repertoires were compared between lung tumor tissue and matched distant non-tumor lung tissue obtained from 15 or so lung cancer patients. Summary of the overall study and its limitations: The top 100 clones accounted for a significantly larger cumulative portion of the repertoire in normal lung than in tumor tissue. Peripheral blood was not sequenced, so blood TCRbeta repertoires were not examined in the lung cancer patients of the study. The cohort had only 15 or so patients, and the authors noted that larger samples and more detailed clinical data are needed. TCR diversity (inverse Simpson) was significantly higher in tumor than in normal lung tissue (about 400 vs 150, P = 0.0075, Mann-Whitney U test). TCR diversity was significantly higher in younger patients, and higher tumor TCR diversity was associated with shorter overall and disease-free survival. Neither the sequencing platform nor unique molecular identifiers are named or mentioned anywhere in the methods.

Spanning cysteine to phenylalanine, the CDR3 consists of 15 amino acids. Of all the DNA, just the CDR3 is kept, 45 bases in frame from base 1. In the germline V gene, CDR1 corresponds to SGHAT and CDR2 to FQNNGV. V and J lose 8 bases and 9 bases, and a span of 20 bases separates them. A remark on this clonotype: The antigen this receptor binds is unknown. No much larger clone exists at a distance of one base, and base qualities are not known.

The library was prepared using multiplex PCR. Sequencing relied on an Illumina HiSeq 2500. Following protocols modified from ARM-PCR, the researchers constructed TCRbeta libraries through three rounds of nested PCR with primers (Table S4). Before sequencing, PCR products of 200-500 bp were cut from the gel and purified using the QIAquick gel extraction kit. The paper's data handling went like this. Reads were cleaned with Trimmomatic, merged with FLASH into complete CDR3 sequences, and assigned to V(D)J germline segments with MiTCR. Clonal diversity was calculated as the inverse Simpson's index using VDJtools. In-frame sequences lacking a premature stop codon were counted as productive reads. The public sequencing data were trimmed at Q25 with fastp and processed into clonotypes with MiXCR by TCRdb, which kept only in-frame beta chains. Each entry is one CDR3 protein sequence, shown with its most common DNA and genes. The V and J calls and clone size come from TCRdb's table, not from the authors' own analysis. A total of about 90,000 distinct CDR3 sequences appear in this sample, around three fifths of them only once. The ten largest clones take up more than 14% of the sample.

Bulk unsorted tissue served as the source for RNA extraction, and RNA quality was assessed using a NanoDrop ND-1000 and an Agilent 2100. All donors had newly diagnosed lung cancer, had not received prior chemotherapy, and were admitted for thoracic surgery in China between August and November 2014. The study excluded patients who had received radiotherapy or chemotherapy before or who had another cancer at the same time. Pieces of surgical tissue measuring 1-2 cm3 were kept in RNAlater solution and held at -80 degrees C until needed. The sequenced sample consisted of lung tumor tissue. This clonotype originated in a man in his 70s with non-small cell lung cancer. The chain couples TRBV11-2 to TRBJ1-6; TRBD1 is a possible D gene, resting on 6 matching bases. The DNA reads TGTGCCAGCGGCGCTAGGTACAGGGTATTTTCACCCCTCCACTTT. It encodes CASGARYRVFSPLHF.